This T cell receptor (beta chain) came from a study of cytomegalovirus exposure and HLA in healthy donors. Amplification used 60 Vbeta primers and 13 Jbeta primers. The assay was immunoSEQ multiplex PCR, and TCRdb's table has in-frame clones only and misses some. The table includes around 200,000 clones, approximately 80% detected once. Study-wide results and caveats: In most subjects, TCR beta sequences reportedly gave accurate predictions of HLA-A and HLA-B alleles. When a later analysis was performed, an Asian-associated ancestry cluster reportedly had fewer N-insertions than the 666-donor mean. It was in a later analysis that TCR association rates were seen to vary by HLA locus, highest for DRB1 and lowest for HLA-C.

The donors gave bone marrow, and they were healthy. Points on this clone: Its target is unknown.

Germline CDR1 is MNHEY and CDR2 is SVGAGI. The trim removed 6 bases at V and 7 bases at J, leaving 4 bases unmatched. This CDR3 has 13 residues. J is TRBJ1-2 and V is TRBV6-5; 11 bases are shared with TRBD1. Sequencing input: PBMCs. The sequence came from a woman in her 50s in good health and CMV-seropositive. CDR3 residues: CASSGQGARGYTF. The DNA of the CDR3 is TGTGCCAGCAGCGGACAGGGGGCGCGTGGCTACACCTTC.